This entry features one T cell receptor beta chain sequence. The data stem from a study of blood T cell repertoires in COVID-19. Sequencing was performed with immunoSEQ multiplex PCR; in TCRdb, only in-frame clones are kept and a portion is missing. The sample consists of about 240,000 clones, 83% of them appearing once. Germline trimming cut 6 bases from V and 4 bases from J; bases unmatched to any gene: 6. This CDR3 is 15 amino acids long. Germline assignment: CDR1 MGHRA and CDR2 YSYEKL. The rearrangement joins TRBV4-1 to TRBJ2-7; 13 bases match TRBD2. Sequencing was carried out using PBMCs or T cells enriched from blood (not recorded which). The sequence was collected from a middle-aged woman who had been exposed to COVID-19. The CDR3 DNA is TGCGCCAGCAGTTTGACTAGCGGGGGGAAGTACGAGCAGTACTTC. Protein product: CASSLTSGGKYEQYF.